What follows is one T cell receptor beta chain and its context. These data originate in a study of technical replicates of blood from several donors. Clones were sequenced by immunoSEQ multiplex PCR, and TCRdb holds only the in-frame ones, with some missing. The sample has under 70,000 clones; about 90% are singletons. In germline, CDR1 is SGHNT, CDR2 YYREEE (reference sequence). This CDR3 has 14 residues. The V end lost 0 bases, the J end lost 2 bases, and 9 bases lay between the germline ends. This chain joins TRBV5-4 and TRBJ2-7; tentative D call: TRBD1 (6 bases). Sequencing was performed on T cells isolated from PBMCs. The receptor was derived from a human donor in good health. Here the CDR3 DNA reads TGTGCCAGCAGCTTGGCCAACAGGGCCTACGAGCAGTACTTC. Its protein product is CASSLANRAYEQYF.